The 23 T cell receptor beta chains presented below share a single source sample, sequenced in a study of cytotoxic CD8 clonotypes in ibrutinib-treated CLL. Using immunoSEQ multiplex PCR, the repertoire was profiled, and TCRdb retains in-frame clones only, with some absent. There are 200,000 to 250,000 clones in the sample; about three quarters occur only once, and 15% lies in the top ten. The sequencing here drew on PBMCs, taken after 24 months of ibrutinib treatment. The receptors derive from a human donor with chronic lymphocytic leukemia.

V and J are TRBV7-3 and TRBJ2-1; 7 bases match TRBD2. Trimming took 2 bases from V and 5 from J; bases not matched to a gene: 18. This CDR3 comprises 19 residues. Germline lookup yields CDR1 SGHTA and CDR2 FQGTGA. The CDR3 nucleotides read TGTGCCAGCAGCTTAGATTTAGTAAGCGGGATGGGCCCGAACAATGAGCAGTTCTTC. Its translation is CASSLDLVSGMGPNNEQFF.

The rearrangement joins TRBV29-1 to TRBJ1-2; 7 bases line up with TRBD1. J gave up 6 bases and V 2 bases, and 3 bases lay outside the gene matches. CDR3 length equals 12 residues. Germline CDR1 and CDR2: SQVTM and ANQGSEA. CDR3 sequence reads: CSVENRGDGYTF. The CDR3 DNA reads TGCAGCGTTGAAAACAGGGGAGATGGCTACACCTTC.

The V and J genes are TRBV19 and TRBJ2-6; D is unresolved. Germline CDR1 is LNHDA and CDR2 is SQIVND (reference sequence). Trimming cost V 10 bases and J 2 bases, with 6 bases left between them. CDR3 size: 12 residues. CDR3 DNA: TGTGCCACCTTCGCTGGGGCCAACGTCCTGACTTTC. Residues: CATFAGANVLTF.

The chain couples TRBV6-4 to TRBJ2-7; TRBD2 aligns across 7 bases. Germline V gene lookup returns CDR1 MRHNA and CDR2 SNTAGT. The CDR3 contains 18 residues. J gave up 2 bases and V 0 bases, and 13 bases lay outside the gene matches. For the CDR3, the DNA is TGTGCCAGCAGTGACTCGCAGCGGGATCCTTCCTTGGCCTACGAGCAGTACTTC. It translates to CASSDSQRDPSLAYEQYF.

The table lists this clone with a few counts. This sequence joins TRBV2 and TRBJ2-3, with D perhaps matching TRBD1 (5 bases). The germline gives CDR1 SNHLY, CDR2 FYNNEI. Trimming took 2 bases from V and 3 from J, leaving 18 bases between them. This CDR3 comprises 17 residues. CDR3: CASSENMQGLLTDTQYF. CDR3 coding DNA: TGTGCCAGCAGTGAAAATATGCAGGGCCTATTAACAGATACGCAGTATTTT.

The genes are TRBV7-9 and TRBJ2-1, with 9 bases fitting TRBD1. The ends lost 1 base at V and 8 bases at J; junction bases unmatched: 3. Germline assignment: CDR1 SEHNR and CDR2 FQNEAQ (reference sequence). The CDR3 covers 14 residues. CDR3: CASSLDRGRYEQFF. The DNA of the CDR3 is TGTGCCAGCAGCTTAGACAGGGGGCGGTATGAGCAGTTCTTC.

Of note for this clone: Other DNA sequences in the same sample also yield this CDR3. The DNA for the CDR3 is TGCGCCAGCAGCTTAGACGGCAGTTCCTACAATGAGCAGTTCTTC. Translating it yields CASSLDGSSYNEQFF. The V gene is TRBV5-1, the J gene TRBJ2-1; no firm D call. The CDR3 runs to 15 residues. V was shortened by 2 bases and J by 1 base, with 10 bases between the two germline ends. Per germline, CDR1 SGHRS and CDR2 YFSETQ.

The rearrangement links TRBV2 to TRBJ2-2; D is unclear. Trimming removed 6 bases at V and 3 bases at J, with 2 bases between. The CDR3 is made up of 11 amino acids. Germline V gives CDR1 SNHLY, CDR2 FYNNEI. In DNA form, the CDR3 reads TGTGCCAGCAGAGACACCGGGGAGCTGTTTTTT. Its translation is CASRDTGELFF.

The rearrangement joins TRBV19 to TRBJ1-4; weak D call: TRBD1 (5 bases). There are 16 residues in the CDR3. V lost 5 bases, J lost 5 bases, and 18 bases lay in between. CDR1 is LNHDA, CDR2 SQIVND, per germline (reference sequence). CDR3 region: CASSPNVPGSNEKLFF. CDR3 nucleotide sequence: TGTGCCAGTAGTCCCAACGTACCAGGGAGCAATGAAAAACTGTTTTTT.

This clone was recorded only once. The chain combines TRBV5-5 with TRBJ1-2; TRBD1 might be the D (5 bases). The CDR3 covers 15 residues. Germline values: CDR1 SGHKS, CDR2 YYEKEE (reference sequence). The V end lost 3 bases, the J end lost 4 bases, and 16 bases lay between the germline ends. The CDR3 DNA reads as TGTGCCAGCAGCTCTGGATCCGGGACCTCCTATGGCTACACCTTC. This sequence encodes CASSSGSGTSYGYTF.

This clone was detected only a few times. CDR3 bases: TGTGCCAGCAGTTCCCTGGGACTAGCGGAAAGAGAGCAGTTCTTC. This encodes CASSSLGLAEREQFF. This sequence joins TRBV27 and TRBJ2-1, with TRBD2 matching over 11 bases. Germline V gives CDR1 MNHEY, CDR2 SMNVEV (reference sequence). The CDR3 extends over 15 amino acids. J lost 10 bases, V lost 4 bases, and 9 bases had no gene match.

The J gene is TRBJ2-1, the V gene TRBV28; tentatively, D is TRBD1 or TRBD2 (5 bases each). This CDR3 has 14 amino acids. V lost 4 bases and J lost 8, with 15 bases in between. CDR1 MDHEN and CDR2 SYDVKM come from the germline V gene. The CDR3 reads CASSSLEGNDEQFF. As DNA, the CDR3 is TGTGCCAGCAGTTCCTTAGAGGGGAACGATGAGCAGTTCTTC.

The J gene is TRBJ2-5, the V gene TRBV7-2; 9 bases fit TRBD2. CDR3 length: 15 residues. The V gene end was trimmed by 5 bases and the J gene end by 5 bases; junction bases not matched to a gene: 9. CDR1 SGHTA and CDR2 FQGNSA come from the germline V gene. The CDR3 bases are TGTGCCAGCAGCCCCGTAGCGGGAGTCAGGGAGACCCAGTACTTC. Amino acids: CASSPVAGVRETQYF.

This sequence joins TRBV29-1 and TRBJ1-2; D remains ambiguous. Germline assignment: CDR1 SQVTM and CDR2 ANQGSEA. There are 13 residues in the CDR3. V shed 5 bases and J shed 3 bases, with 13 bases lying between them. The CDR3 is CSVQALNYYGYTF. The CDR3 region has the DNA TGCAGCGTTCAGGCCCTTAACTACTATGGCTACACCTTC.

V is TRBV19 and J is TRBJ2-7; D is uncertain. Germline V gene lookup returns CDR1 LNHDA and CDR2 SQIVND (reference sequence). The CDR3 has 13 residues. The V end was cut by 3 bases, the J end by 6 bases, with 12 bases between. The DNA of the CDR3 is TGTGCCAGTAGTATCTCCCCGCTAGGCGAGCAGTACTTC. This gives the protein CASSISPLGEQYF.

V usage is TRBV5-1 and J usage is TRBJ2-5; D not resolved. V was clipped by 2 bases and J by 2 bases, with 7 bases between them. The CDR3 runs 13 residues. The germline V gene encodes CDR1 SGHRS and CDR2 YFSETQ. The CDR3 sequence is CASSFDSQETQYF. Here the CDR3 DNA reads TGCGCCAGCAGCTTTGATTCTCAAGAGACCCAGTACTTC.

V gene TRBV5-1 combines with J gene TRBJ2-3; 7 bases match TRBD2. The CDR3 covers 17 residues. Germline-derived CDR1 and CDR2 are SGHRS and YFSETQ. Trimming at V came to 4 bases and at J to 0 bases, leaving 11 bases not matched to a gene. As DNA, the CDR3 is TGCGCCAGCAGCCCTCGCGGGAGTTCTACTAGCACAGATACGCAGTATTTT. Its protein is CASSPRGSSTSTDTQYF. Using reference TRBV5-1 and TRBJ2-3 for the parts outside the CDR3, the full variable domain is KAGVTQTPRYLIKTRGQQVTLSCSPISGHRSVSWYQQTPGQGLQFLFEYFSETQRNKGNFPGRFSGRQFSNSRSEMNVSTLELGDSALYLCASSPRGSSTSTDTQYFGPGTRLTVL.

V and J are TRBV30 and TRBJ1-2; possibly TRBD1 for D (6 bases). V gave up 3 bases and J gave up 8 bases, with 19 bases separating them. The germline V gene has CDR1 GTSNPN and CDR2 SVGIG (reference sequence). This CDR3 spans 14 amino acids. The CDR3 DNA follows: TGTGCCTGGAGATGGGCTGGGTCAGGGGAAGGCTACACCTTC. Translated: CAWRWAGSGEGYTF.

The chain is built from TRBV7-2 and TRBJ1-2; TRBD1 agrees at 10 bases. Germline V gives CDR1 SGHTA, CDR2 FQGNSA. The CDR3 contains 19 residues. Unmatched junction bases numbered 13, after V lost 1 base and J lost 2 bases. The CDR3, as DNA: TGTGCCAGCAGCTTAGAATCCCGGACAGGGGGTAGGACGAACTATGGCTACACCTTC. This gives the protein CASSLESRTGGRTNYGYTF.

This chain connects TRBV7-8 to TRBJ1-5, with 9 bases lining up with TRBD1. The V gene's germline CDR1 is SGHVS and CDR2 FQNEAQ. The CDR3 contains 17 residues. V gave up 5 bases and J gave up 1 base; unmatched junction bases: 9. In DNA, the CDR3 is TGTGCCAGCAGCGCCCGGACAGGGGCTTCGAGCAATCAGCCCCAGCATTTT. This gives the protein CASSARTGASSNQPQHF. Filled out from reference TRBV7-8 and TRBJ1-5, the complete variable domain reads GAGVSQSPRYKVAKRGQDVALRCDPISGHVSLFWYQQALGQGPEFLTYFQNEAQLDKSGLPSDRFFAERPEGSVSTLKIQRTQQEDSAVYLCASSARTGASSNQPQHFGDGTRLSIL.

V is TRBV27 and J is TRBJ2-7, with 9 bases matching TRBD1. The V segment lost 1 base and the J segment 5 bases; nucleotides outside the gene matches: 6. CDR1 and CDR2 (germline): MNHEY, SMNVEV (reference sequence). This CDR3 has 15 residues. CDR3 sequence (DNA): TGTGCCAGCAGTTTATTAGGACAGGGGTCCCACGAGCAGTACTTC. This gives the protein CASSLLGQGSHEQYF.

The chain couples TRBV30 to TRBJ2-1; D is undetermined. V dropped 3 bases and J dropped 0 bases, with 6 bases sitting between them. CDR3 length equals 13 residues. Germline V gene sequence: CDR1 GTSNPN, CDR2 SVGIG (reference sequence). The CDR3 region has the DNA TGTGCCTGGAGGAAGAGCTCCTACAATGAGCAGTTCTTC. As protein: CAWRKSSYNEQFF.

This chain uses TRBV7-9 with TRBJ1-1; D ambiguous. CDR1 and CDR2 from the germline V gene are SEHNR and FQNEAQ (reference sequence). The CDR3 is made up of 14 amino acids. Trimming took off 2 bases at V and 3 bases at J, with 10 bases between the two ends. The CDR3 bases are TGTGCCAGCAGCTTAAGGCTGGAGGACACTGAAGCTTTCTTT. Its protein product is CASSLRLEDTEAFF. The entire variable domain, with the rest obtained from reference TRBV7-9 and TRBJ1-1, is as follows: DTGVSQNPRHKITKRGQNVTFRCDPISEHNRLYWYRQTLGQGPEFLTYFQNEAQLEKSRLLSDRFSAERPKGSFSTLEIQRTEQGDSAMYLCASSLRLEDTEAFFGQGTRLTVV.